A single sample is the source of the 13 T cell receptor beta chains below, sequenced in a study of early T cells in non-severe SARS-CoV-2 infection. TCRdb fed the 5' RACE reads into MiXCR, producing one record per CDR3 protein. The table records approximately 33,000 distinct CDR3 sequences, roughly 5.3% of them present only once. The specimen was whole blood. These receptors were taken from an adult who was a healthcare worker with PCR-confirmed SARS-CoV-2 infection or an uninfected control (not recorded which).

This clonotype occurred many times. The chain recombines TRBV18 with TRBJ1-3; the match to TRBD1 covers 10 bases. V was pared by 0 bases and J by 3 bases, with 5 bases of the junction left unmatched. This CDR3 contains 17 residues. Germline CDR1 and CDR2: KGHSH and LQKENI. The CDR3 protein is CASSPPGTGVGGNTIYF. The CDR3 DNA reads as TGTGCCAGCTCACCACCCGGGACAGGGGTAGGTGGAAACACCATATATTTT.

This clonotype was recorded many times. V and J are TRBV11-2 and TRBJ2-1; no clear D gene. Germline CDR1 is SGHAT and CDR2 is FQNNGV. Trimming shortened V by 4 bases and J by 7 bases, and 17 bases separated the two germline ends. The CDR3 totals 15 residues. In DNA form, the CDR3 reads TGTGCCAGCAGCTCCCCGCGGCGGACCCCGAATGAGCAGTTCTTC. Amino acid sequence: CASSSPRRTPNEQFF.

This chain connects TRBV28 to TRBJ1-4, with D unresolved. CDR1 MDHEN and CDR2 SYDVKM come from the germline V gene. The CDR3 consists of 11 residues. Trimming removed 5 bases from V and 10 bases from J, with 8 bases in between. The CDR3 DNA reads as TGTGCCAGCAGTGAAGCTGGAAAACTGTTTTTT. Translating it yields CASSEAGKLFF.

This clonotype occurred many times. The chain employs TRBV5-1 and TRBJ1-4; no clear D. Looked up from germline, CDR1 is SGHRS and CDR2 is YFSETQ. CDR3 length: 14 amino acids. Trimming left V 2 bases short and J 6 bases short, with 11 bases between. CDR3 DNA: TGCGCCAGCAGCTTTAGGCGGGGAGATGAAAAACTGTTTTTT. The encoded protein is CASSFRRGDEKLFF.

This clonotype was recorded at least ten times. The chain couples TRBV5-1 to TRBJ2-7, with D possibly being TRBD2 (6 bases). Germline loops: CDR1 SGHRS, CDR2 YFSETQ. The length of the CDR3 is 13 residues. Deletions cut 1 base from V and 7 bases from J, with 12 bases between. CDR3 coding DNA: TGCGCCAGCAGCTTGTTGGAGGCGGGGGAGCAGTACTTC. Translated, it gives CASSLLEAGEQYF.

This clonotype was detected ten times or more. The chain uses TRBV6-1 and TRBJ1-5; a possible D gene is TRBD1 (6 bases). Germline CDR1 MNHNS, CDR2 SASEGT. This CDR3 has 16 amino acids. V was clipped by 4 bases and J by 0 bases, with 13 bases between them. The CDR3 DNA is TGTGCCAGCAGTGCCCCCGGGGGCCGTAGCAATCAGCCCCAGCATTTT. Translating gives CASSAPGGRSNQPQHF.

This clonotype was observed many times. The V and J genes are TRBV7-6 and TRBJ2-1; TRBD2 matches at 11 bases. Per the germline V gene, CDR1 is SGHVS and CDR2 is FNYEAQ. The CDR3 loop spans 15 amino acids. The V segment lost 3 bases and the J segment 8 bases; nucleotides outside the gene matches: 6. CDR3 amino acids: CASSFSSGRVDEQFF. CDR3 DNA sequence: TGTGCCAGCAGCTTTAGTAGCGGGAGGGTCGATGAGCAGTTCTTC.

This sequence joins TRBV10-3 and TRBJ2-7; D gene ambiguous. The V end was cut by 2 bases, the J end by 7 bases, with 15 bases between. The CDR3 consists of 14 residues. From germline, CDR1 is ENHRY and CDR2 SYGVKD. The CDR3 DNA reads TGTGCCATCAGTGAGCCCGTCCGCTGGGGAGAGCAGTACTTC. Residues: CAISEPVRWGEQYF.

This clonotype was seen a few times. The rearrangement uses TRBV7-2 and TRBJ2-7; either TRBD1 or TRBD2 may fit D (5 bases each). Germline CDR1 SGHTA, CDR2 FQGNSA. Trimming cost V 5 bases and J 1 base, with 18 bases left between them. This CDR3 has 16 amino acids. Here the CDR3 reads CASSPSRGSPSYEQYF. CDR3 nucleotide sequence: TGTGCCAGCAGCCCAAGCCGGGGCTCCCCTTCCTACGAGCAGTACTTC. Based on the CDR3 plus reference TRBV7-2 and TRBJ2-7, the full variable domain is GAGVSQSPSNKVTEKGKDVELRCDPISGHTALYWYRQSLGQGLEFLIYFQGNSAPDKSGLPSDRFSAERTGGSVSTLTIQRTQQEDSAVYLCASSPSRGSPSYEQYFGPGTRLTVT.

This clonotype was observed at least ten times. V and J are TRBV7-2 and TRBJ1-5; D gene uncertain. Deletions cut 5 bases from V and 2 bases from J, with 7 bases between. This CDR3 spans 13 amino acids. Germline V gene lookup returns CDR1 SGHTA and CDR2 FQGNSA. CDR3: CASSPEGNQPQHF. DNA for the CDR3: TGTGCCAGCAGCCCAGAGGGCAATCAGCCCCAGCATTTT.

This clonotype was observed at least ten times. V usage is TRBV18 and J usage is TRBJ2-5; 13 positions match TRBD2. The CDR3 is 17 residues long. V lost 1 base to trimming and J lost 4 bases; unmatched junction nucleotides: 6. Germline lookup yields CDR1 KGHSH and CDR2 LQKENI. The CDR3 is CASSPLTSGGRRETQYF. The CDR3 coding sequence is TGTGCCAGCTCACCACTGACTAGCGGGGGGCGAAGAGAGACCCAGTACTTC.

The chain uses TRBV5-1 and TRBJ2-7; the match to TRBD1 covers 9 bases. Germline assignment: CDR1 SGHRS and CDR2 YFSETQ. Losses at the gene ends were 4 bases for V and 7 bases for J; bases not matched to a gene: 12. The CDR3 loop spans 15 amino acids. This chain's CDR3 is CASSLDQGQGGEQYF. In DNA, the CDR3 is TGCGCCAGCAGCCTCGACCAGGGACAGGGCGGGGAGCAGTACTTC.

This clonotype is categorized as medium-sized. V gene TRBV20-1 combines with J gene TRBJ1-1; tentative D call: TRBD1 (6 bases). The germline V gene has CDR1 DFQATT and CDR2 SNEGSKA (reference sequence). The CDR3 has 14 residues. The V end lost 6 bases, the J end lost 4 bases, and 18 bases lay between the germline ends. In DNA, the CDR3 is TGCAGTGCCCCTACTGGCAGGGGAGTCACTGAAGCTTTCTTT. Translating it yields CSAPTGRGVTEAFF.